A selection of T cell receptor beta chains follows, all from one sample in a study of blood T cell repertoires in COVID-19. The assay was immunoSEQ multiplex PCR, and TCRdb's table has in-frame clones only and misses some. The sample holds some 100,000 clones; about 82% are singletons and the top ten take around 15%. Sequenced material: peripheral blood. These receptors all come from a man in his fifties with active or convalescent COVID-19. CDR3s include the opening cysteine and the closing phenylalanine or tryptophan. The D gene is left open where the match is weak. A clone size is listed for some rows: how often the clone was seen (once, few, many), or a class if it is expanded.

clone size,D gene,V gene,J gene,CDR3 protein,CDR3 DNA
-,-,TRBV10-3,TRBJ1-5,CAISESAGNQPQHF,TGTGCCATCAGCGAGAGTGCAGGCAATCAGCCCCAGCATTTT
-,-,TRBV14,TRBJ1-1,CASSQGQMNTEAFF,TGTGCCAGCAGCCAAGGACAGATGAACACTGAAGCTTTCTTT
-,TRBD2,TRBV6-5,TRBJ2-2,CASKKLAGSGELFF,TGTGCCAGTAAGAAGTTAGCGGGCTCCGGGGAGCTGTTTTTT
-,TRBD2,TRBV5-1,TRBJ2-3,CASSLGTSGGDTQYF,TGCGCCAGCAGCCTAGGGACTAGCGGTGGAGATACGCAGTATTTT
-,-,TRBV7-9,TRBJ1-1,CASSLISAEAFF,TGTGCCAGCAGCTTAATAAGCGCTGAAGCTTTCTTT
-,TRBD1,TRBV11-2,TRBJ1-1,CASSFHRGLGTEAFF,TGTGCCAGCAGCTTTCACAGGGGGCTGGGCACTGAAGCTTTCTTT
-,TRBD1,TRBV6-5,TRBJ1-1,CASSSGDRAKEAFF,TGTGCCAGCAGTTCGGGTGACAGGGCAAAGGAAGCTTTCTTT
-,TRBD1,TRBV5-1,TRBJ1-5,CASSLEGDRGQPQHF,TGCGCCAGCAGCTTGGAGGGGGACAGAGGGCAGCCCCAGCATTTT
once,-,TRBV5-1,TRBJ2-1,CASSRNADSYNEQFF,TGCGCCAGCAGCCGTAACGCGGATTCCTACAATGAGCAGTTCTTC
-,-,TRBV11-3,TRBJ2-7,CASSLVLYDRGNPYEQYF,TGTGCCAGCAGCTTAGTTTTGTATGATCGGGGGAACCCCTACGAGCAGTACTTC
-,TRBD2,TRBV10-1,TRBJ2-1,CASSVTAGGWNEQFF,TGCGCCAGCAGTGTGACCGCGGGAGGTTGGAATGAGCAGTTCTTC
-,-,TRBV11-3,TRBJ2-7,CASSSPRGSVSYEQYF,TGTGCCAGCAGCTCTCCCCGGGGGAGCGTCTCCTACGAGCAGTACTTC
-,-,TRBV11-3,TRBJ2-1,CASSLDSAAAREQFF,TGTGCCAGCAGCTTAGATAGCGCCGCCGCCAGAGAGCAGTTCTTC
-,-,TRBV4-1,TRBJ2-3,CASSLTTRQATDTQYF,TGCGCCAGCAGCCTCACAACTAGACAGGCCACAGATACGCAGTATTTT
-,-,TRBV5-6,TRBJ2-1,CASSRGIWGAYNEQFF,TGTGCCAGCAGCCGGGGAATTTGGGGGGCCTACAATGAGCAGTTCTTC
-,TRBD2,TRBV11-3,TRBJ2-1,CASSDPGLAGDEQFF,TGTGCCAGCAGCGATCCGGGACTAGCGGGAGATGAGCAGTTCTTC
-,TRBD1,TRBV25-1,TRBJ1-2,CASSATGTGPGYTF,TGTGCCAGCAGTGCTACCGGGACAGGGCCTGGCTACACCTTC
-,-,TRBV5-1,TRBJ1-4,CASSFSQANEKLFF,TGCGCCAGCAGCTTTAGTCAGGCAAATGAAAAACTGTTTTTT
-,-,TRBV5-1,TRBJ1-3,CASSLGGAPGNTIYF,TGCGCCAGCAGCTTGGGCGGGGCGCCTGGAAACACCATATATTTT
-,-,TRBV12-1,TRBJ2-2,CASSPFGTRVPGELFF,TGTGCCAGCAGCCCTTTTGGGACTAGGGTCCCCGGGGAGCTGTTTTTT
once,-,TRBV19,TRBJ2-7,CASSIETSTTGEQYF,TGTGCCAGTAGTATCGAAACGTCTACTACGGGCGAGCAGTACTTC
-,TRBD2,TRBV3-1/TRBV3-2,TRBJ2-7,CASSPGTSGRPQYF,TGTGCCAGCAGCCCCGGGACTAGCGGGAGACCGCAGTACTTC
-,-,TRBV2,TRBJ1-4,CASRRETNEKLFF,TGTGCCAGCAGACGGGAAACTAATGAAAAACTGTTTTTT
once,TRBD2,TRBV10-3,TRBJ2-1,CAIRAGVSTDEQFF,TGTGCCATCAGAGCGGGAGTCAGTACCGATGAGCAGTTCTTC
-,TRBD1,TRBV27,TRBJ2-5,CASRRQGAQETQYF,TGTGCCAGCAGAAGACAGGGGGCGCAAGAGACCCAGTACTTC
-,-,TRBV9,TRBJ2-7,CASSPYRRGGEQYF,TGTGCCAGCAGCCCGTATAGGAGGGGGGGTGAGCAGTACTTC